Following are 24 T cell receptor beta chains from one sample sequenced in a study of persistence of HIV-infected CD4 T cells. These receptors have no identified antigens. The libraries were made with immunoSEQ version 4 in survey mode. The method was immunoSEQ multiplex PCR; TCRdb's version includes in-frame clones alone and lacks a portion of them. The table lists 45,000 or so clones, just under 90% of them singletons. Cells were stimulated nonspecifically with anti-CD3/anti-CD28 magnetic beads. Sorting selected CD4+ T cells upregulating both CD40 ligand and CD69. The sample in question was CD4+ T cells sorted from PBMCs after 18-hour stimulation, obtained from a patient who received antiretroviral therapy. The receptors stem from an adult woman with HIV who was CMV-seropositive.

The chain uses TRBV20-1 and TRBJ2-5; D gene uncertain. Trimming removed 3 bases at V and 5 bases at J, with 10 bases between. Germline CDR1 is DFQATT and CDR2 is SNEGSKA (reference sequence). The CDR3 is 12 residues long. The DNA of the CDR3 is TGCAGTGCTAGTCTGAGATTGGAGACCCAGTACTTC. This codes for CSASLRLETQYF.

This clone was observed once. The chain recombines TRBV29-1 with TRBJ2-3, with D perhaps TRBD2 (6 bases). The germline gives CDR1 SQVTM, CDR2 ANQGSEA. This CDR3 comprises 12 residues. The V and J ends lost 7 bases and 6 bases respectively, with 14 bases between them. For the CDR3, the DNA is TGCAGCGCTAGCGTAGTAGGGGATACGCAGTATTTT. Translated: CSASVVGDTQYF.

This clone was observed a handful of times. The CDR3, as DNA: TGTGCCAGTAGGAAGACAGGGGGGGGAGATAATTCACCCCTCCACTTT. Translated: CASRKTGGGDNSPLHF. The rearrangement uses TRBV19 and TRBJ1-6, with 9 bases aligning to TRBD1. Per the germline V gene, CDR1 is LNHDA and CDR2 is SQIVND (reference sequence). This CDR3 region has 16 residues. Losses at the gene ends were 6 bases for V and 5 bases for J; bases not matched to a gene: 8.

The CDR3 DNA reads as TGTGCCAGCAGCCATCCGGGACAGGGTGAAAAACTGTTTTTT. This sequence encodes CASSHPGQGEKLFF. The chain has TRBV5-4 and TRBJ1-4; TRBD1 agrees at 9 bases. Germline-derived CDR1 and CDR2 are SGHNT and YYREEE (reference sequence). The V and J ends lost 4 bases and 7 bases, in that order; junction bases with no gene match: 5. There are 14 residues in the CDR3.

The sample holds one count of this clone. This chain uses TRBV5-1 with TRBJ1-1; 9 bases fit TRBD1. V lost 4 bases, J lost 5 bases, and 9 bases stayed unmatched. CDR1 and CDR2 from the germline V gene are SGHRS and YFSETQ. The CDR3 covers 15 residues. For the CDR3, the DNA is TGCGCCAGCAGCAACTCCGGGACAGGGTTGACTGAAGCTTTCTTT. Translated, it gives CASSNSGTGLTEAFF.

The chain joins TRBV29-1 to TRBJ1-1; D call uncertain. The CDR3 loop spans 15 amino acids. Trimming removed 6 bases from V and 6 bases from J, with 23 bases in between. The germline gives CDR1 SQVTM, CDR2 ANQGSEA. The CDR3 loop reads CSVPPRTESTSEAFF. The CDR3 DNA reads as TGCAGCGTACCCCCGAGAACAGAATCCACTTCTGAAGCTTTCTTT.

V gene TRBV4-3 combines with J gene TRBJ2-3, with D possibly called TRBD1 or TRBD2 (5 bases each). The length of the CDR3 is 14 residues. Germline V gene sequence: CDR1 LGHNA, CDR2 YSLEER. Trimming pared 1 base from V and 4 bases from J, leaving 9 bases between. The chain's CDR3 is CASSQGRGADTQYF. In DNA, the CDR3 is TGCGCCAGCAGCCAAGGTCGAGGGGCAGATACGCAGTATTTT.

Of note for this clone: Additional DNA sequences in this sample encode the identical CDR3. V usage is TRBV5-1 and J usage is TRBJ2-5, with D tentatively TRBD1 (5 bases). Looked up from germline, CDR1 is SGHRS and CDR2 is YFSETQ. The CDR3 runs 13 residues. V lost 1 base and J lost 4, with 8 bases in between. The CDR3, as DNA: TGCGCCAGCAGCTTGCAGGGATCAGAGACCCAGTACTTC. As protein: CASSLQGSETQYF. The whole variable domain, filled in from reference TRBV5-1 and TRBJ2-5, reads KAGVTQTPRYLIKTRGQQVTLSCSPISGHRSVSWYQQTPGQGLQFLFEYFSETQRNKGNFPGRFSGRQFSNSRSEMNVSTLELGDSALYLCASSLQGSETQYFGPGTRLLVL.

The gene calls are TRBV18 and TRBJ1-1; D ambiguous. The CDR3 is 17 amino acids. V dropped 0 bases and J dropped 1 base, with 15 bases sitting between them. Germline assignment: CDR1 KGHSH and CDR2 LQKENI. CDR3 residues: CASSPPRATARNTEAFF. The CDR3 DNA reads as TGTGCCAGCTCACCACCGAGGGCAACAGCCAGGAACACTGAAGCTTTCTTT.

The chain joins TRBV6-5 to TRBJ2-5, with a tentative D call TRBD1 (7 bases). This CDR3 is built from 16 residues. V was pared by 0 bases and J by 5 bases, with 16 bases between. The germline V gene has CDR1 MNHEY and CDR2 SVGAGI. This chain's CDR3 is CASSYSSQGGRETQYF. CDR3 DNA sequence: TGTGCCAGCAGTTACTCGTCCCAGGGGGGAAGGGAGACCCAGTACTTC.

This sequence joins TRBV13 and TRBJ1-6; D call uncertain. V lost 4 bases and J lost 4, with 17 bases in between. This CDR3 has 17 amino acids. Germline V gene data show CDR1 as PRHDT and CDR2 as FYEKMQ (reference sequence). This CDR3 reads CASSSSEGDNYNSPLHF. The CDR3 DNA follows: TGTGCCAGCAGCTCCAGTGAGGGTGATAATTATAATTCACCCCTCCACTTT.

The chain uses TRBV2 and TRBJ1-1; TRBD1 matches at 8 bases. Germline-derived CDR1 and CDR2 are SNHLY and FYNNEI. The trim removed 1 base at V and 11 bases at J, leaving 9 bases unmatched. This CDR3 comprises 14 residues. This CDR3 reads CASSEGTGLGRAFF. The CDR3 DNA follows: TGTGCCAGCAGTGAAGGGACAGGGCTTGGGCGGGCTTTCTTT. The complete variable domain, with remaining parts taken from reference TRBV2 and TRBJ1-1, reads EPEVTQTPSHQVTQMGQEVILRCVPISNHLYFYWYRQILGQKVEFLVSFYNNEISEKSEIFDDQFSVERPDGSNFTLKIRSTKLEDSAMYFCASSEGTGLGRAFFGQGTRLTVV.

This chain links TRBV12-3 or TRBV12-4 with TRBJ1-1, with no clear D. This CDR3 has 13 amino acids. V was cut by 3 bases and J by 2 bases, with 7 bases left in between. CDR3 in DNA: TGTGCCAGCAGTTTGTTGCCAAACACTGAAGCTTTCTTT. It specifies CASSLLPNTEAFF.

This chain joins TRBV7-8 and TRBJ2-6; the D gene is possibly TRBD1 (6 bases). The germline V and J ends were trimmed by 4 bases and 0 bases, with 16 bases remaining between them. The germline V gene has CDR1 SGHVS and CDR2 FQNEAQ. This CDR3 region has 18 residues. The CDR3 sequence is CASSSPGRGFSGANVLTF. For the CDR3, the DNA is TGTGCCAGCAGCTCCCCGGGCAGGGGTTTCTCTGGGGCCAACGTCCTGACTTTC.

The V and J genes are TRBV18 and TRBJ1-1; D is ambiguous. The CDR3 is 12 amino acids. The V end was cut by 4 bases, the J end by 8 bases, with 11 bases between. Germline-derived CDR1 and CDR2 are KGHSH and LQKENI. The DNA for the CDR3 is TGTGCCAGCTCACTTGACACGCGAGAAGCTTTCTTT. This sequence encodes CASSLDTREAFF.

The CDR3 is CSASEGTGEYEQYF. The CDR3 DNA reads TGCAGTGCTAGTGAAGGAACAGGGGAATACGAGCAGTACTTC. This chain connects TRBV20-1 to TRBJ2-7, with TRBD1 identical over 7 bases. Unmatched junction bases numbered 9, after V lost 3 bases and J lost 4 bases. The germline CDR1 and CDR2 sequences are DFQATT and SNEGSKA (reference sequence). CDR3 size: 14 residues.

This clone qualifies as medium-sized. The CDR3 loop reads CASSNPTGKDGNTIYF. CDR3 nucleotides: TGTGCCAGCAGCAACCCGACAGGGAAAGATGGAAACACCATATATTTT. The V and J genes are TRBV21-1 and TRBJ1-3; the DNA was not used to check the table's D call, TRBD1. TRBV21-1 constitutes a pseudogene. The CDR3 is 16 residues long.

V is TRBV12-3 or TRBV12-4 and J is TRBJ1-3; no clear D. CDR3 length: 13 amino acids. Trimming removed 3 bases at V and 2 bases at J, with 5 bases between. Written as DNA, the CDR3 is TGTGCCAGCAGTTTTGCCCCTGGAAACACCATATATTTT. This codes for CASSFAPGNTIYF.

The chain joins TRBV3-1 (or the pseudogene TRBV3-2) to TRBJ1-2, with D hard to call. V lost 7 bases to trimming and J lost 2 bases, with 14 bases between them. Germline CDR1 is LGHDT and CDR2 is YNNKEL (reference sequence). This CDR3 spans 14 amino acids. CDR3 loop: CASTQKSFNYGYTF. The CDR3, as DNA: TGTGCCAGCACTCAAAAAAGCTTCAACTATGGCTACACCTTC.

The chain is built from TRBV28 and TRBJ1-5, with no clear D. V lost 3 bases and J lost 6, with 6 bases in between. The germline V gene encodes CDR1 MDHEN and CDR2 SYDVKM. This CDR3 has 12 residues. Here the CDR3 reads CASSLPGQPQHF. DNA for the CDR3: TGTGCCAGCAGTTTGCCGGGTCAGCCCCAGCATTTT.

This chain joins TRBV15 and TRBJ1-4; 11 bases match TRBD1. Germline CDR1 and CDR2: LNHNV and YYDKDF (reference sequence). With V trimmed by 0 bases and J by 8 bases, 8 bases remained unmatched. The CDR3 runs to 17 residues. The CDR3 DNA sequence: TGTGCCACCAGCAGAGATCATTCCGGGACAGGGGGAGAAAAACTGTTTTTT. This sequence encodes CATSRDHSGTGGEKLFF.

The V and J genes are TRBV5-1 and TRBJ2-7; 10 bases fit TRBD2. The CDR3 length is 16 residues. Trimming at V came to 5 bases and at J to 6 bases, leaving 14 bases not matched to a gene. Germline V gives CDR1 SGHRS, CDR2 YFSETQ. CDR3 residues: CASRRAGTSALGEQYF. CDR3 coding DNA: TGCGCCAGCAGGCGGGCCGGGACTAGCGCTCTCGGCGAGCAGTACTTC.

CDR3 bases: TGCGCCAGCAGCCAAACCTCAGCTCTAGCGGGAGGGCCCGAGGAGCAGTTCTTC. This encodes CASSQTSALAGGPEEQFF. The J gene is TRBJ2-1, the V gene TRBV4-1; the match to TRBD2 covers 12 bases. The CDR3 is 18 amino acids. V shed 2 bases, J shed 10 bases, and the junction held 15 bases outside the gene matches. CDR1 and CDR2 (germline): MGHRA, YSYEKL.

This sequence joins TRBV7-3 and TRBJ2-1, with D possibly TRBD1 on 5 matching bases. V was cut by 4 bases and J by 8 bases, with 18 bases left in between. CDR1 SGHTA and CDR2 FQGTGA come from the germline V gene. The CDR3 spans 15 residues. The DNA for the CDR3 is TGTGCCAGCAGCTCCCCCGGGCTTGGGGCCTATGAGCAGTTCTTC. It translates to CASSSPGLGAYEQFF.